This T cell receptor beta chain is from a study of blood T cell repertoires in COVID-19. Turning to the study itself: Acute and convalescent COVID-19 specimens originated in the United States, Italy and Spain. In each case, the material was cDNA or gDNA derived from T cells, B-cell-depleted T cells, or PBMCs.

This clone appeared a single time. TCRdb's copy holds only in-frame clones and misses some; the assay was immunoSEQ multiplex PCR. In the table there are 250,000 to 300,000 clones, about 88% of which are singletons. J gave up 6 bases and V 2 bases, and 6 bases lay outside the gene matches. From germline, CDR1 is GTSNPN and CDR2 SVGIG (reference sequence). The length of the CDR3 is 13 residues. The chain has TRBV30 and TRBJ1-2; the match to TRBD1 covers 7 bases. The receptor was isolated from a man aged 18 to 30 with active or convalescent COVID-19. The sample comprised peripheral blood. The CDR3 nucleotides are TGTGCCTGGAGTATTACAGGGGAGGATGGCTACACCTTC. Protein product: CAWSITGEDGYTF. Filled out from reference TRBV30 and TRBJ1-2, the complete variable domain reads SQTIHQWPATLVQPVGSPLSLECTVEGTSNPNLYWYRQAAGRGLQLLFYSVGIGQISSEVPQNLSASRPQDRQFILSSKKLLLSDSGFYLCAWSITGEDGYTFGSGTRLTVV.